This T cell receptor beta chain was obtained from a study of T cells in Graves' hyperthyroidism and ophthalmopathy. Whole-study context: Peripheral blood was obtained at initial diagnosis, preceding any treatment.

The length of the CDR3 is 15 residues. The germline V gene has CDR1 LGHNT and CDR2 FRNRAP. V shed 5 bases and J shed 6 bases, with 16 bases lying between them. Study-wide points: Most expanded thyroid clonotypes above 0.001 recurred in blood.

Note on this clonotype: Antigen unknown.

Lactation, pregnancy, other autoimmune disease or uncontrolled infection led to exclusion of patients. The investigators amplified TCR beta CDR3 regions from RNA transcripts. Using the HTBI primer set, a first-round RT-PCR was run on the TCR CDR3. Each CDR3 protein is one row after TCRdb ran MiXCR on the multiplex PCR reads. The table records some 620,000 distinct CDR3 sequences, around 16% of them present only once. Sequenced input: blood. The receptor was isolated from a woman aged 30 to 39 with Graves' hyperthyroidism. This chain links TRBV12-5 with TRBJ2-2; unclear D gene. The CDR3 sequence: CASGLLRSFPGELFF. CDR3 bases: TGTGCTAGTGGTCTCCTCAGGAGCTTTCCCGGGGAGCTGTTTTTT.